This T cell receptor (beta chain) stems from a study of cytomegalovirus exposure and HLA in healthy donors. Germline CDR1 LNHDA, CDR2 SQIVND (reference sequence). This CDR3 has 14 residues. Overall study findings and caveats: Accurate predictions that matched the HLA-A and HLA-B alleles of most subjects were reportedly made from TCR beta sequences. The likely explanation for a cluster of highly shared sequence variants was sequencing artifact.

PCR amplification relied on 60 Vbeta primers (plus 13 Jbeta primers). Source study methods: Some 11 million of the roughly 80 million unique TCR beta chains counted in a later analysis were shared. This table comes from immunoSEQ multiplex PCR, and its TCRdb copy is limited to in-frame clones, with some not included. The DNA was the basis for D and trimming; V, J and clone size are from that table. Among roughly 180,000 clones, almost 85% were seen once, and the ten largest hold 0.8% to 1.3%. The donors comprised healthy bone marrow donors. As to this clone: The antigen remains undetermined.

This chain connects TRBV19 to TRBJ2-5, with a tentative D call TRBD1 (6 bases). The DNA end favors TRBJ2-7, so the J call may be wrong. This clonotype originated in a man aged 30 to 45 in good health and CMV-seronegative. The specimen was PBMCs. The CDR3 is CASSSWDTDDEQYF. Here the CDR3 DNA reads TGTGCCAGTAGTTCTTGGGACACGGACGACGAGCAGTACTTC.